This TCR beta chain was sequenced for a study of cytomegalovirus exposure and HLA in healthy donors. The CDR3 loop spans 13 amino acids. The germline gives CDR1 SGHRS, CDR2 YFSETQ. V lost 6 bases to trimming and J lost 1 base, with 10 bases between them. The primer mix had 60 Vbeta and 13 Jbeta primers. The method was immunoSEQ multiplex PCR; TCRdb's version includes in-frame clones alone and lacks a portion of them. The data contain approximately 120,000 clones, about 80% of them seen just once; the ten biggest clones take up more than 3.5%. The chain combines TRBV5-1 with TRBJ2-5; a weak D match, TRBD2 (5 bases). The specimen sequenced was PBMCs. This receptor was taken from a middle-aged woman in good health and CMV-seropositive. CDR3 DNA sequence: TGCGCCAGCACCATGAGGGCCCAAGAGACCCAGTACTTC. Its protein product is CASTMRAQETQYF.